This entry is about one T cell receptor (beta chain). This sample was taken from a study of blood T cell repertoires in COVID-19. Whole-study context: COVID-19 samples collected from the United States, Italy and Spain covered acute and convalescent phases.

Trimming removed 2 bases from V and 0 bases from J, with 18 bases in between. The germline V gene encodes CDR1 MRHNA and CDR2 SNTAGT. This CDR3 is 18 amino acids long. Some clones are missing from TCRdb's copy, which holds only in-frame ones; the method was immunoSEQ multiplex PCR. The table shows about 400,000 clones, with about 90% occurring only once. V and J are TRBV6-4 and TRBJ2-3; possibly TRBD2 for D (6 bases). The receptor was derived from a middle-aged man with acute or convalescent COVID-19. Sequencing input: peripheral blood. DNA for the CDR3: TGTGCCAGCAGTGACCGGGAGCCCCAATCGCCTAGCACAGATACGCAGTATTTT. Its protein is CASSDREPQSPSTDTQYF.